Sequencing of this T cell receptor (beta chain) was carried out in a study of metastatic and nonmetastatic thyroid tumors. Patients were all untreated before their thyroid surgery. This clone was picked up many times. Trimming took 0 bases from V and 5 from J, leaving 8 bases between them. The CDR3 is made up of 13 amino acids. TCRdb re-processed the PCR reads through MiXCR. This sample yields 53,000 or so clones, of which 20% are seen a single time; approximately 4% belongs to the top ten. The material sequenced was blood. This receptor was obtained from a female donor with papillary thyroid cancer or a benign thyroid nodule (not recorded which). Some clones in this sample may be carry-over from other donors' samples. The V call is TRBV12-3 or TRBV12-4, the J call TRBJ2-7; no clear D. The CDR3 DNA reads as TGTGCCAGCAGTTTAGCTAAAAGGAACGAGCAGTACTTC. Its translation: CASSLAKRNEQYF.